The clone carrying this T cell receptor (beta chain) has a single count. No antigen is known for it. The data originate from a study of T-cell reconstitution after alpha-beta-depleted transplantation in children. Broader study findings: Several hundred expanded graft clones reportedly supplied alpha-beta T cells about two months after transplant. Newly generated T cells supplied most T-cell counts and diversity one year post-transplant.

CDR1 and CDR2 (germline): SNHLY, FYNNEI. CDR3 size: 16 residues. Trimming left V 4 bases short and J 0 bases short, with 12 bases between. This sample's TCRbeta library carried unique molecular identifier barcodes. TCRdb re-called the PCR reads with MiXCR, one entry per CDR3 protein. The sample holds some 100,000 distinct CDR3 sequences; 15% to 17% are singletons and the top ten take 15% to 20%. This specimen was PBMCs, mostly from graft donor cells, taken 180 days after TCRalphabeta/CD19-depleted stem cell transplant. This clonotype originated in a male patient between 2 and 15 years old who had a stem cell transplant for acute lymphoblastic leukemia, so the T cells may come from the graft donor. This chain joins TRBV2 and TRBJ1-4; no clear D. The CDR3 sequence: CASSGVRIATNEKLFF. The CDR3 nucleotides are TGTGCCAGCAGTGGAGTCAGGATAGCAACTAATGAAAAACTGTTTTTT.